This T cell receptor (beta chain) comes out of a study of T cell repertoires in cytomegalovirus infection (dated by TCRdb to between 2019 and 2020). Context from the whole study: Peptide stimulations targeted recently identified HLA-C-restricted CMV epitopes, whose presentation resists viral immunomodulation, together with well-studied HLA-B-restricted epitopes. Because public TCR beta signatures pointed to carriage of CMV infection together with the matching HLA type, the HLA type of each donor mattered for the analysis.

This clonotype was seen at least ten times. Its antigen is currently not known. No per-base quality is available; no much larger clone lies one base away. Read against the paper, the sample's treatment or condition label means: in vitro stimulation with specific CMV peptide epitopes to enrich CMV-specific T cells. TCRdb records Illumina HiSeq 1500 as the sequencer. TCRdb reprocessing: public reads trimmed at Q25 with fastp, clones called with MiXCR, in-frame beta chains kept. Entries that share a CDR3 protein sequence are merged under the most common genes and DNA. The sample yields approximately 990,000 distinct CDR3 sequences; approximately 33% were counted once. 13% of the sample lies in the top ten. The paper's findings and limits, for the study overall: In both this cohort and an independent roughly 330-donor cohort, the cumulative frequency of public TCR beta family members distinguished carriers of CMV infection plus the relevant HLA type. In the ex vivo response, HLA-C-restricted CMV-specific TCR beta clonotypes were dominant, and in two of eight donors the single most frequent clonotype came from this HLA-C-restricted group.

Based on the germline V gene (reference sequence), the CDR1 and CDR2 sequences are SEHNR and FQNEAQ. Trimming takes 0 bases from V and 6 bases from J, and the germline ends sit 5 bases apart. The CDR3 has 12 amino acids, counting the end cysteine and phenylalanine. CDR3 DNA only is kept here, 36 bases in frame from base 1. The chain is made from TRBV7-9 and TRBJ1-1, with no reliable assignment of the D segment. The starting material was cultured CD8+ T cells from PBMCs, obtained from culture after CMV antigen stimulation. The TCR was taken from a human donor in good health (CMV status not recorded). Some clones in this sample may be carry-over from other donors' samples. The DNA reads TGTGCCAGCAGCTTAGCGAGGGCTGAAGCTTTCTTT. The resulting protein is CASSLARAEAFF.